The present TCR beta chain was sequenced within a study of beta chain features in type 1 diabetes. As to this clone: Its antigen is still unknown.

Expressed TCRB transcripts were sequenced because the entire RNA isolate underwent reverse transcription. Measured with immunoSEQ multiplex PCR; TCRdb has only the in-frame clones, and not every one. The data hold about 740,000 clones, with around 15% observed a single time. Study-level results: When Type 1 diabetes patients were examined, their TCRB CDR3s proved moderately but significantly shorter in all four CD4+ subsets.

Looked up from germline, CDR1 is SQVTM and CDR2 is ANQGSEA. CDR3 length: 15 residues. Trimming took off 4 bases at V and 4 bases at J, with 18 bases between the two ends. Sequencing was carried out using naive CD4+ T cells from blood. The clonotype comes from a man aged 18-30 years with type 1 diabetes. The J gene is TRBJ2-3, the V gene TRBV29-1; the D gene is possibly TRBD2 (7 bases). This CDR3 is CSVVGGAREADTQYF. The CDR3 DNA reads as TGCAGCGTTGTAGGGGGGGCTAGAGAGGCAGATACGCAGTATTTT.